The next 25 T cell receptor beta chains were all read from a single sample in a study of blood T cell repertoires in COVID-19. Data came from immunoSEQ multiplex PCR; TCRdb stores just in-frame clones and leaves some out. Of 200,000 to 250,000 clones listed, about 93% were seen once; the top ten hold more than 0.65%. Sequenced material: peripheral blood. These receptor sequences come from a man aged 25 to 45 with COVID-19, enrolled during active disease.

V and J are TRBV7-6 and TRBJ2-2; tentative D call: TRBD1 (5 bases). Germline CDR1 and CDR2: SGHVS and FNYEAQ. V was shortened by 5 bases and J by 4 bases, with 17 bases between the two germline ends. This CDR3 is 16 amino acids long. CDR3 sequence: CASSANARVATGELFF. DNA for the CDR3: TGTGCCAGCAGCGCCAACGCCAGGGTGGCCACCGGGGAGCTGTTTTTT.

The chain is built from TRBV2 and TRBJ1-5; a possible D gene is TRBD1 (5 bases). CDR1 is SNHLY, CDR2 FYNNEI, per germline. The CDR3 length is 15 residues. Trimming took 1 base from V and 6 from J, leaving 13 bases between them. The CDR3 is CASSEGGGVVQPQHF. The DNA for the CDR3 is TGTGCCAGCAGTGAAGGTGGGGGGGTTGTTCAGCCCCAGCATTTT.

V gene TRBV7-9 combines with J gene TRBJ1-6; 9 bases are shared with TRBD1. V was pared by 4 bases and J by 9 bases, with 10 bases of the junction left unmatched. Germline V gene sequence: CDR1 SEHNR, CDR2 FQNEAQ (reference sequence). The CDR3 runs 16 residues. The CDR3 region is CASSSGQGTFLSPLHF. The DNA of the CDR3 is TGTGCCAGCAGCTCAGGACAGGGGACTTTCCTTTCACCCCTCCACTTT.

The chain carries TRBV5-6 and TRBJ1-6; no clear D gene. V was shortened by 0 bases and J by 0 bases, with 13 bases between the two germline ends. The CDR3 is 18 amino acids. The V gene's germline CDR1 is SGHDT and CDR2 YYEEEE. The CDR3 region is CASSLAGGRDSYNSPLHF. The DNA for the CDR3 is TGTGCCAGCAGCTTGGCCGGAGGACGGGACTCCTATAATTCACCCCTCCACTTT.

J is TRBJ1-1 and V is TRBV12-5; D remains unclear. This CDR3 region has 15 residues. Germline lookup yields CDR1 LGHNT and CDR2 FRNRAP. The ends were cut back, 4 bases at V and 5 bases at J, with 17 bases in the middle. This CDR3 is CASGSIPSTRTEAFF. Here the CDR3 DNA reads TGTGCTAGTGGTTCAATCCCCTCCACGAGGACTGAAGCTTTCTTT. Variable domain in full (rest from reference TRBV12-5 and TRBJ1-1): DARVTQTPRHKVTEMGQEVTMRCQPILGHNTVFWYRQTMMQGLELLAYFRNRAPLDDSGMPKDRFSAEMPDATLATLKIQPSEPRDSAVYFCASGSIPSTRTEAFFGQGTRLTVV.

The CDR3 loop reads CASRQNRDNYGYTF. The DNA of the CDR3 is TGTGCCAGCAGGCAAAACAGGGATAACTATGGCTACACCTTC. The V call is TRBV27, the J call TRBJ1-2; D possibly corresponds to TRBD1 (6 bases). The CDR3 covers 14 residues. CDR1 and CDR2 (germline): MNHEY, SMNVEV (reference sequence). Trimming cost V 6 bases and J 1 base, with 12 bases left between them.

The rearrangement joins TRBV27 to TRBJ1-4; D perhaps matches TRBD1 (5 bases). The V gene's germline CDR1 is MNHEY and CDR2 SMNVEV (reference sequence). This CDR3 is built from 14 residues. Deletions cut 2 bases from V and 4 bases from J, with 8 bases between. The DNA for the CDR3 is TGTGCCAGCAGTTTAGGGGGGGATAATGAAAAACTGTTTTTT. Translated, it gives CASSLGGDNEKLFF.

The rearrangement joins TRBV12-3 or TRBV12-4 to TRBJ2-2; 8 bases are shared with TRBD1. The CDR3 spans 13 residues. With V trimmed by 5 bases and J by 4 bases, 0 bases remained unmatched. The CDR3, as DNA: TGTGCCAGCAGTGGACAGGGCACCGGGGAGCTGTTTTTT. Its translation is CASSGQGTGELFF.

V and J are TRBV18 and TRBJ2-7; weak D call: TRBD2 (6 bases). V was trimmed by 3 bases and J by 6 bases, leaving 12 bases between them. This CDR3 region has 13 residues. CDR1 and CDR2 from the germline V gene are KGHSH and LQKENI. CDR3 nucleotides: TGTGCCAGCTCACCCTCGGGGAGGCCCGAGCAGTACTTC. Its protein product is CASSPSGRPEQYF.

This clone was counted only a few times. This chain links TRBV5-1 with TRBJ1-5, with 10 bases that match TRBD1. The germline V gene encodes CDR1 SGHRS and CDR2 YFSETQ. The V segment lost 2 bases and the J segment 7 bases; nucleotides outside the gene matches: 3. The length of the CDR3 is 14 residues. The DNA for the CDR3 is TGCGCCAGCAGCTTAGGGACAGGGGTACAGCCCCAGCATTTT. Protein product: CASSLGTGVQPQHF.

The V call is TRBV28, the J call TRBJ1-1, with D maybe TRBD1 (6 bases). Germline loops: CDR1 MDHEN, CDR2 SYDVKM. Trimming took 5 bases from V and 1 from J, leaving 11 bases between them. The CDR3 covers 14 residues. The CDR3 loop reads CASSPQGQNTEAFF. Here the CDR3 DNA reads TGTGCCAGCAGTCCACAGGGTCAGAACACTGAAGCTTTCTTT.

CDR3 nucleotides: TGCGCCAGCAGCTCAGGGACAGACGAGCAGTACTTC. It specifies CASSSGTDEQYF. The chain uses TRBV5-1 and TRBJ2-7; 7 nucleotides align to TRBD1. CDR1 and CDR2 from the germline V gene are SGHRS and YFSETQ. The CDR3 sequence is 12 residues long. J was trimmed by 5 bases and V by 3 bases; bases with no gene match: 2.

A word on this clone: This same CDR3 is encoded by further DNA sequences in the sample. V gene TRBV3-1 (or the pseudogene TRBV3-2) combines with J gene TRBJ1-5; 8 bases match TRBD1. CDR1 is LGHDT, CDR2 YNNKEL, per germline (reference sequence). V gave up 1 base and J gave up 1 base; unmatched junction bases: 0. The CDR3 is made up of 15 amino acids. CDR3 amino acids: CASSQGQGSNQPQHF. The CDR3 nucleotides are TGTGCCAGCAGCCAAGGACAGGGGAGCAATCAGCCCCAGCATTTT.

The V and J genes are TRBV5-1 and TRBJ2-7; 8 nucleotides line up with TRBD2. Germline CDR1 SGHRS, CDR2 YFSETQ. This CDR3 is 16 amino acids long. Trimming took 0 bases from V and 3 from J; bases not matched to a gene: 8. Here the CDR3 reads CASSLDGGAGIYEQYF. CDR3 nucleotide sequence: TGCGCCAGCAGCTTGGACGGGGGGGCAGGGATCTACGAGCAGTACTTC.

This clone was seen a single time. The chain couples TRBV3-1 (or the pseudogene TRBV3-2) to TRBJ2-3; TRBD1 aligns across 8 bases. CDR3 length: 15 residues. Unmatched junction bases numbered 6, after V lost 3 bases and J lost 4 bases. Looked up from germline, CDR1 is LGHDT and CDR2 is YNNKEL (reference sequence). The CDR3 DNA sequence: TGTGCCAGCAGCCATGGCCAGGGGGCAGCAGATACGCAGTATTTT. Protein: CASSHGQGAADTQYF.

The V call is TRBV30, the J call TRBJ2-1; possible D gene TRBD2, 7 bases. CDR1 and CDR2 (germline): GTSNPN, SVGIG (reference sequence). The V gene lost 0 bases and the J gene lost 2 bases, with 11 bases spanning the gap. This CDR3 is built from 15 residues. The CDR3 sequence is CAWSVRGAPYNEQFF. The CDR3 nucleotides read TGTGCCTGGAGTGTACGGGGGGCGCCCTACAATGAGCAGTTCTTC.

The DNA for the CDR3 is TGTGCCAGCAGGGGCGGGACTAGCGGGGTGGCAGATACGCAGTATTTT. Translation gives CASRGGTSGVADTQYF. The chain combines TRBV2 with TRBJ2-3, with 13 bases aligning to TRBD2. The CDR3 runs to 16 residues. CDR1 is SNHLY and CDR2 is FYNNEI in the germline V gene. Losses at the gene ends were 6 bases for V and 4 bases for J; bases not matched to a gene: 7.

The chain joins TRBV29-1 to TRBJ2-3, with no clear D. The CDR3 length is 15 residues. Trimming shortened V by 1 base and J by 1 base, and 12 bases separated the two germline ends. Per germline, CDR1 SQVTM and CDR2 ANQGSEA. The DNA of the CDR3 is TGCAGCGTTGAAGGGTGGGCAGGTGGCACAGATACGCAGTATTTT. Encoded protein: CSVEGWAGGTDTQYF.

J is TRBJ1-5 and V is TRBV29-1; possibly TRBD1 for D (6 bases). Germline loops: CDR1 SQVTM, CDR2 ANQGSEA. V gave up 4 bases and J gave up 4 bases, with 11 bases separating them. The CDR3 consists of 13 residues. This chain's CDR3 is CSVAQGWNQPQHF. As DNA, the CDR3 is TGCAGCGTTGCGCAGGGGTGGAATCAGCCCCAGCATTTT. The entire variable domain, with the rest obtained from reference TRBV29-1 and TRBJ1-5, is as follows: SAVISQKPSRDICQRGTSLTIQCQVDSQVTMMFWYRQQPGQSLTLIATANQGSEATYESGFVIDKFPISRPNLTFSTLTVSNMSPEDSSIYLCSVAQGWNQPQHFGDGTRLSIL.

In this sample, this clone turned up once. The chain combines TRBV4-1 with TRBJ2-2; 7 bases align to TRBD1. The germline CDR1 and CDR2 sequences are MGHRA and YSYEKL. The CDR3 sequence is 16 residues long. V shed 0 bases, J shed 4 bases, and the junction held 5 bases outside the gene matches. CDR3 residues: CASSQETRGRTGELFF. CDR3 in DNA: TGCGCCAGCAGCCAAGAAACAAGGGGGCGCACCGGGGAGCTGTTTTTT.

The chain carries TRBV7-9 and TRBJ2-7, with D unresolved. Germline values: CDR1 SEHNR, CDR2 FQNEAQ (reference sequence). The CDR3 consists of 14 residues. The V end lost 5 bases, the J end lost 5 bases, and 16 bases lay between the germline ends. The CDR3 region has the DNA TGTGCCAGCAGCAAACAACAACAGTCCCACGAGCAGTACTTC. Protein: CASSKQQQSHEQYF.

DNA of the CDR3: TGTGCCAGCAGCGCGCAGGGGTACCAAGAGACCCAGTACTTC. Protein sequence: CASSAQGYQETQYF. The V call is TRBV5-4, the J call TRBJ2-5; D might be TRBD1 (6 bases). CDR1 SGHNT and CDR2 YYREEE come from the germline V gene (reference sequence). V was clipped by 4 bases and J by 0 bases, with 10 bases between them. The CDR3 consists of 14 residues.

The CDR3 protein is CASSEGQYGYTF. CDR3 nucleotides: TGTGCCAGCAGTGAAGGACAGTATGGCTACACCTTC. The chain carries TRBV2 and TRBJ1-2; TRBD1 is a possible D gene (5 bases). The germline V gene has CDR1 SNHLY and CDR2 FYNNEI. This CDR3 comprises 12 residues. With 1 base removed from V and 5 bases from J, the gap between germline ends came to 5 bases.

The chain links TRBV9 to TRBJ1-1, with D unresolved. This CDR3 has 12 amino acids. Trimming took off 2 bases at V and 8 bases at J, with 10 bases between the two ends. The germline V gene encodes CDR1 SGDLS and CDR2 YYNGEE. In DNA form, the CDR3 reads TGTGCCAGCAGCGTGTATACCGGGGAAGCTTTCTTT. Translation gives CASSVYTGEAFF. Together with reference TRBV9 and TRBJ1-1, the CDR3 gives the full variable domain: DSGVTQTPKHLITATGQRVTLRCSPRSGDLSVYWYQQSLDQGLQFLIQYYNGEERAKGNILERFSAQQFPDLHSELNLSSLELGDSALYFCASSVYTGEAFFGQGTRLTVV.

The chain is built from TRBV10-2 and TRBJ1-2; tentative D call: TRBD1 (5 bases). The CDR3 loop spans 15 amino acids. V lost 7 bases and J 0 bases, leaving 15 bases between the germline ends. Germline CDR1 WSHSY, CDR2 SAAADI. The CDR3 nucleotides read TGCGCCAGCATGGGCCTAGGGGAAGCTAACTATGGCTACACCTTC. Protein product: CASMGLGEANYGYTF.